This TCR beta chain was sequenced for a study of blood T cells in healthy people across ages. This CDR3 comprises 15 residues. The germline V gene encodes CDR1 SGHTA and CDR2 FQGNSA. V lost 2 bases and J 2 bases, leaving 12 bases between the germline ends. A second PCR, run for roughly 7 to 12 cycles, used a sample-barcoded 5' primer plus a J-beta primer mix. MiXCR, applied by TCRdb to the 5' RACE reads, yields one record per CDR3 protein. This table has roughly 1,300,000 distinct CDR3 sequences, approximately 63% appearing once. Sequencing was done on a sample of blood. The rearrangement joins TRBV7-2 to TRBJ1-2, with D unresolved. The receptor was isolated from a man aged 18 to 30 in good health. Here the CDR3 DNA reads TGTGCCAGCAGCTTAACTGCTTTAATAAACTATGGCTACACCTTC. Translating gives CASSLTALINYGYTF.